This TCR beta chain was found in a study of prognosis after radiotherapy for stage I lung cancer. Template was genomic DNA; TCR beta CDR3 amplified in two multiplex PCR rounds. Round one of PCR was performed, and it used primers specific to each TRBV and TRBJ gene. TCRdb re-called the multiplex PCR reads through MiXCR, storing one row per CDR3 protein. The table shows fewer than 20,000 distinct CDR3 sequences, with around 47% occurring only once. The CDR3 sequence is 13 residues long. Trimming took off 6 bases at V and 1 base at J, with 7 bases between the two ends. Germline lookup yields CDR1 LNHDA and CDR2 SQIVND (reference sequence).

The chain recombines TRBV19 with TRBJ1-3; the D is unclear. Sequenced here: PBMCs, sampled before or after stereotactic body radiation therapy (not recorded which). This clonotype was obtained from a donor aged 50 or older with non-small cell lung cancer. The CDR3 spells CASSLESGNTIYF. DNA for the CDR3: TGTGCCAGTAGCTTAGAATCTGGAAACACCATATATTTT. The whole variable domain, filled in from reference TRBV19 and TRBJ1-3, reads DGGITQSPKYLFRKEGQNVTLSCEQNLNHDAMYWYRQDPGQGLRLIYYSQIVNDFQKGDIAEGYSVSREKKESFPLTVTSAQKNPTAFYLCASSLESGNTIYFGEGSWLTVV.